This T cell receptor beta chain comes out of a study of shared clonotypes between healthy human individuals (dated by TCRdb to between 2020 and 2021). In the study overall: The cohort included a few men and a couple of women between 18 and 49 years of age. For each donor, CD4 naive and CD4 memory were each run on three plates, CD8 naive on two plates, and CD8 memory on one plate. To estimate repertoire size and how much clonotype sharing occurs between individuals, the study deeply sequenced the blood TCR repertoires of 5 or 6 healthy adults. Different laboratories and diverse techniques were used to prepare libraries and sequence TCR repertoires, to increase sequencing depth and limit assay-specific biases. Leukapheresis yielded between about 0.8 and 9.5 billion PBMCs per donor. Study-level results and caveats: Rarefaction of sorted-subset datasets indicated incomplete sequencing despite the large sequencing depth. Pairwise subsampling led to the expectation that sequencing depth would affect the degree of clonotype sharing among donors. Sampling was restricted to blood, and TCR repertoires in tissues likely differ from the TCR repertoires found in blood. Compared with non-shared clonotypes, the clonotypes found in all four sorted-subset donors had higher generation probabilities. About 5% of naive CD4, around 3.5% of naive CD8, about 2.1% of memory CD4, and 0.4% of memory CD8 clonotypes were shared across a few donors. The genetic and exposure-history diversity represented was limited by the small number of donors. Naive subsets generally had larger estimated clonotype richness than memory subsets.

In the case of this clone: Its antigen remains undetermined. One base away there is no much larger clone; base qualities are not given. The sample carries other DNA sequences with the same CDR3.

Using the deep immunoSEQ assay, TCR CDR3 regions were amplified from genomic DNA by multiplex PCR. Genomic DNA extracted from each cell subset was distributed evenly over all wells of several immunoSEQ 96-well plates, and each plate served as one replicate. For sorted subsets, around 200 ng genomic DNA, equal to 30,000 or so T cell genomes, was loaded into each replicate PCR. Purified libraries were measured with a Qubit 3.0 fluorometer, size-checked on a Bioanalyzer 2100, and measured again with the KAPA Library Quantification kit. Every immunoSEQ 96-well plate was sequenced on a separate single-read 150-cycle Illumina NextSeq 550 flow cell. The study's processing was this. Because only junctional sequences without quality scores were contained in the immunoSEQ output, filtering matching that applied to full-length reads could not be performed. Sequences were annotated with PyIR, a Python wrapper for IgBLAST v1.9, using IMGT germline references to assign V/J genes and CDR3. Reads with weak V/J assignments (E-value above 1e-6), missing CDR3, stop codons, out-of-frame junctions, or ambiguous translated residues were removed. A V3J clonotype was defined by an identical inferred V gene, J gene, and CDR3 amino acid sequence. To compute the percentage overlap between repertoires, the number of shared unique clonotypes was divided by the size of the smaller repertoire. Richness of each repertoire was evaluated using RTK rarefaction, the Chao1 estimator, and Recon v2.1 estimates of unobserved clonotypes. Generation probabilities were computed with OLGA for all TCRbeta clonotypes obtained by the gDNA method from several donors. TCRdb took this table from immuneACCESS and kept in-frame rearrangements with V and J called. Such tables lack part of the clones; where checked against another copy, unresolved V genes explain under half of the gap, and the rest is unexplained. Clonal size and the V and J genes are those of that table, whereas D and trimming came from the DNA. The sample records 750,000 to 1,000,000 clones, around 92% of which are singletons. The ten largest clones add up to under 30% of the sample.

Trimming removed 0 bases from V and 6 bases from J; the gene matches leave 2 bases unexplained. From a lookup of the germline V gene, CDR1 and CDR2 are SGHRS and YFSETQ. Inclusive of the bounding cysteine and phenylalanine, the CDR3 is 14 residues long. This entry keeps only the CDR3 DNA: 42 bases, framed from base 1. CD8 naive samples consisted of CD45RO-negative cells that were positively selected for CCR7, yielding a CD45RA+CCR7+ population without TemRA cells. Donors were healthy HIV-negative adults with no recently reported acute infections or vaccinations. All donors were Caucasian adults living in Nashville, Tennessee, USA. Blood was collected by leukapheresis, and PBMCs were isolated by Ficoll-Histopaque density gradient centrifugation and then cryopreserved in liquid nitrogen vapor phase. Analytical flow cytometry was used to check the purity and quantity of every magnetically sorted T cell population. Each sorted fraction had its genomic DNA isolated and then quantified by UV absorbance on a Nanodrop 2000c.

Sequencing input: naive CD8+ T cells sorted from blood. This sample's cell subset or site label indicates: CD45RA+CCR7+. The receptor's source is a man aged 25 to 45 in good health. The rearrangement combines TRBV5-1 with TRBJ2-2; TRBD1 lines up with 7 middle nucleotides. The CDR3 region has the sequence CASSLEGAAGELFF. The DNA sequence is as follows: TGCGCCAGCAGCTTGGAGGGGGCTGCCGGGGAGCTGTTTTTT.